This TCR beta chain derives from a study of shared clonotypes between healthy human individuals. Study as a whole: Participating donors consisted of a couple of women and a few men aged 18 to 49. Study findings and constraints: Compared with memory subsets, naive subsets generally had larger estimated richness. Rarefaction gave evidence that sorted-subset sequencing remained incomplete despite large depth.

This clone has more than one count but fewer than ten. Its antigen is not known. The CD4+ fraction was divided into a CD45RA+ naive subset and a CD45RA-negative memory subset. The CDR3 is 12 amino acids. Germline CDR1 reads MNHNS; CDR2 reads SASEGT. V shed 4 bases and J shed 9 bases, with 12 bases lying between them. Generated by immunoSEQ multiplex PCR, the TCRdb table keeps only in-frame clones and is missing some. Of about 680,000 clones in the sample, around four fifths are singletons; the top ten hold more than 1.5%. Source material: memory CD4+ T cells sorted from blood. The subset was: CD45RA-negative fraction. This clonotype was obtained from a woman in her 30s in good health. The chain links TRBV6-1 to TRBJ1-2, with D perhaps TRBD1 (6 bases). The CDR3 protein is CASSGDNGSYTF. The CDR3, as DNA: TGTGCCAGCAGTGGGGACAACGGAAGCTACACCTTC.